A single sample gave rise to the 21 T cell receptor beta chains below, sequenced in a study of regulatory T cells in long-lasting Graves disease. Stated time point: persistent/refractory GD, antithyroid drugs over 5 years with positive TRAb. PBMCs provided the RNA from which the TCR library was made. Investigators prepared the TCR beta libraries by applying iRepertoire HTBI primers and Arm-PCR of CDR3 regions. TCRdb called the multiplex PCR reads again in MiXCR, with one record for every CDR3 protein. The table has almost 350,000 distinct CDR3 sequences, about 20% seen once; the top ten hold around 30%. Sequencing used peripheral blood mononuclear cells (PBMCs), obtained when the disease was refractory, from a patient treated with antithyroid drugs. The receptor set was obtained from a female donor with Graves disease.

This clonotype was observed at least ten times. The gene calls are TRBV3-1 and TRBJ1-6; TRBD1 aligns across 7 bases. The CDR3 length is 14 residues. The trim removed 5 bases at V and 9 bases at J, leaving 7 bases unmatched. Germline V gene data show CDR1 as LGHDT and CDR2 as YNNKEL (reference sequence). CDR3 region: CASSAGQRVSPLHF. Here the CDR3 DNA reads TGTGCCAGCAGCGCGGGACAGCGGGTTTCACCCCTCCACTTT.

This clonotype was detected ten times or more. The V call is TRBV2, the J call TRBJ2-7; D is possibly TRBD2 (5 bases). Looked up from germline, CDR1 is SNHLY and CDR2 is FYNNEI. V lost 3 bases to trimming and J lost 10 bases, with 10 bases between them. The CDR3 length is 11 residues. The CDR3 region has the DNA TGTGCCAGCAGTGACGGGGTCGCTCAGTACTTC. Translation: CASSDGVAQYF.

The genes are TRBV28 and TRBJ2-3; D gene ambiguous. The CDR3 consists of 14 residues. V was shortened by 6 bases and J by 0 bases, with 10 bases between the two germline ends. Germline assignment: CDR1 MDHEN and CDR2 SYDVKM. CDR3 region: CASSLPRSTDTQYF. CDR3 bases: TGTGCCAGCAGCCTGCCCAGGAGCACAGATACGCAGTATTTT.

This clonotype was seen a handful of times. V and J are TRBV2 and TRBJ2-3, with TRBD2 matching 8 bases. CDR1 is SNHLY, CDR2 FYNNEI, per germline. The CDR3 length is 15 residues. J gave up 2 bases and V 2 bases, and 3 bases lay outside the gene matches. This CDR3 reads CASSEQRGFTDTQYF. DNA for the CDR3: TGTGCCAGCAGTGAACAGCGGGGGTTCACAGATACGCAGTATTTT.

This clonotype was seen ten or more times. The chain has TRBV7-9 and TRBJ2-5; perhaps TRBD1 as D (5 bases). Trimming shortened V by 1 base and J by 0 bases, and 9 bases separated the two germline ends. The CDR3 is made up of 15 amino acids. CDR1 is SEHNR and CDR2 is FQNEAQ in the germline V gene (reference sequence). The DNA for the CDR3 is TGTGCCAGCAGCTTAGGACAGAACTACCAAGAGACCCAGTACTTC. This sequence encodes CASSLGQNYQETQYF. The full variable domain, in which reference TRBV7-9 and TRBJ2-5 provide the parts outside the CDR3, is DTGVSQNPRHKITKRGQNVTFRCDPISEHNRLYWYRQTLGQGPEFLTYFQNEAQLEKSRLLSDRFSAERPKGSFSTLEIQRTEQGDSAMYLCASSLGQNYQETQYFGPGTRLLVL.

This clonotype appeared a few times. This chain's CDR3 is CASSLTGSDTEAFF. As DNA, the CDR3 is TGTGCCAGCAGCTTGACAGGGAGTGACACTGAAGCTTTCTTT. This chain joins TRBV7-2 and TRBJ1-1; 7 bases align to TRBD1. V lost 3 bases, J lost 3 bases, and 4 bases stayed unmatched. The CDR3 consists of 14 residues. Germline V gene sequence: CDR1 SGHTA, CDR2 FQGNSA.

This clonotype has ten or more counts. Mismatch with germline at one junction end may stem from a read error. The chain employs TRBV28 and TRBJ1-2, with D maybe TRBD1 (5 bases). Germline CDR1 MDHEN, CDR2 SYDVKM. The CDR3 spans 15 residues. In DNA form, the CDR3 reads TGTGCCAGCAGCCAGGGACCACGGCAAGGCTATGACTACACCTTC. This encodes CASSQGPRQGYDYTF.

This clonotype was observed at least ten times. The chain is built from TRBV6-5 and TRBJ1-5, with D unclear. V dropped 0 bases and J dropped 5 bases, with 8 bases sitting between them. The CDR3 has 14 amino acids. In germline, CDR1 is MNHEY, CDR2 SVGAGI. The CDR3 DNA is TGTGCCAGCAGTTACTCGAATATCGATCAGCCCCAGCATTTT. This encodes CASSYSNIDQPQHF.

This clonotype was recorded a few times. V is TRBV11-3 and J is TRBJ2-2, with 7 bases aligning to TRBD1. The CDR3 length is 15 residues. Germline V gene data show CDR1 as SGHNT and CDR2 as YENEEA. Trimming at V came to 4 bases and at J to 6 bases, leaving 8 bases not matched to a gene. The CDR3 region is CASSSRTGGAGELFF. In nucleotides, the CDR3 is TGTGCCAGCAGCTCTCGGACAGGAGGCGCCGGGGAGCTGTTTTTT.

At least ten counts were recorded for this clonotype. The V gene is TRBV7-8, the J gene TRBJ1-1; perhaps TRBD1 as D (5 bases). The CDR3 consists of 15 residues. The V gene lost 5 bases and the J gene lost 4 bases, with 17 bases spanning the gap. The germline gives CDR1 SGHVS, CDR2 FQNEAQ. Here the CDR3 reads CASSLGTTTGTEAFF. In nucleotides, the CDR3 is TGTGCCAGCAGCCTTGGGACGACGACGGGCACTGAAGCTTTCTTT.

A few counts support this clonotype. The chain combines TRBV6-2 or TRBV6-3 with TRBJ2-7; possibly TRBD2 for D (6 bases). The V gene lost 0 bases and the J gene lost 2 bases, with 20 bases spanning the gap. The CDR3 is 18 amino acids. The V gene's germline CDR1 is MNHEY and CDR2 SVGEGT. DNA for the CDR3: TGTGCCAGCAGTTACTCGAGTTCATTAGGGACTTTCGCCTACGAGCAGTACTTC. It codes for CASSYSSSLGTFAYEQYF.

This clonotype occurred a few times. The CDR3 DNA reads as TGCGCCAGCAGCTTGGGCGGGGGCCCTGGAAACACCATATATTTT. This translates into CASSLGGGPGNTIYF. The chain couples TRBV5-1 to TRBJ1-3, with a tentative D call TRBD1 (6 bases). Germline V lookup: CDR1 SGHRS, CDR2 YFSETQ. The CDR3 has 15 amino acids. The V end was cut by 0 bases, the J end by 2 bases, with 9 bases between. The full variable domain, rest sourced from reference TRBV5-1 and TRBJ1-3, is KAGVTQTPRYLIKTRGQQVTLSCSPISGHRSVSWYQQTPGQGLQFLFEYFSETQRNKGNFPGRFSGRQFSNSRSEMNVSTLELGDSALYLCASSLGGGPGNTIYFGEGSWLTVV.

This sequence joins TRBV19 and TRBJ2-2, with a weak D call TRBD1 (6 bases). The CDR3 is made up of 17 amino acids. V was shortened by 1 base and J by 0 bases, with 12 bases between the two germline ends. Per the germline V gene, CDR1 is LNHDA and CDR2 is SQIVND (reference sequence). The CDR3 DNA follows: TGTGCCAGTAGTATAGTCGGGACACACTCGAACACCGGGGAGCTGTTTTTT. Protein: CASSIVGTHSNTGELFF.

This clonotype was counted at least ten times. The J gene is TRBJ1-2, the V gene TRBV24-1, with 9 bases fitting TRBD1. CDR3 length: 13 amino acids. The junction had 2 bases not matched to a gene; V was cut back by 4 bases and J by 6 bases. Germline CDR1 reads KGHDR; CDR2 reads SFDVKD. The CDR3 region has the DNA TGTGCCACCAGTGAAAACAGGGGGCATGGCTACACCTTC. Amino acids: CATSENRGHGYTF.

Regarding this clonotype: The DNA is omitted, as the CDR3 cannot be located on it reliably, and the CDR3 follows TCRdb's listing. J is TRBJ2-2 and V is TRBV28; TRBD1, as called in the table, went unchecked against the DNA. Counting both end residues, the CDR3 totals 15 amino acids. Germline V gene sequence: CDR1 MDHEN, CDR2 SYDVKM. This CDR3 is CASSLAQAGTGELFF.

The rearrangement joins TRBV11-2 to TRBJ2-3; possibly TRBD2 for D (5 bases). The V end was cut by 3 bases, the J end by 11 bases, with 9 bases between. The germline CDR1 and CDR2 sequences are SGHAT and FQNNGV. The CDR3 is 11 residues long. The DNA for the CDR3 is TGTGCCAGCAGCTTCGCCGGAGGGCAGTATTTT. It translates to CASSFAGGQYF.

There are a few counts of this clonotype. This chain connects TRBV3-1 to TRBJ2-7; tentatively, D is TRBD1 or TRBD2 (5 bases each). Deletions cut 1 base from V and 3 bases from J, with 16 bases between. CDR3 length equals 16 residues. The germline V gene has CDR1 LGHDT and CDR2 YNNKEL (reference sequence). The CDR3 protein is CASSQGPGGQDYEQYF. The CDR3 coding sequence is TGTGCCAGCAGCCAAGGGCCAGGAGGACAAGACTACGAGCAGTACTTC.

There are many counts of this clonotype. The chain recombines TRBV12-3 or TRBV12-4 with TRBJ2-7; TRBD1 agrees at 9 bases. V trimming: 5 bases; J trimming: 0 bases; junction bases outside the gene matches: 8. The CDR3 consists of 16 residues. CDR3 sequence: CASSTRTGVNSYEQYF. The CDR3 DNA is TGTGCCAGCAGTACCCGGACAGGGGTGAACTCCTACGAGCAGTACTTC.

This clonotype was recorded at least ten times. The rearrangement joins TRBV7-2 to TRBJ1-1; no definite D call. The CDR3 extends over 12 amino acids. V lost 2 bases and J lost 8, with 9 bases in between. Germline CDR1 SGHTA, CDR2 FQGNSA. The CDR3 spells CASSLMSHEAFF. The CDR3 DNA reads TGTGCCAGCAGCTTAATGAGCCACGAAGCTTTCTTT.

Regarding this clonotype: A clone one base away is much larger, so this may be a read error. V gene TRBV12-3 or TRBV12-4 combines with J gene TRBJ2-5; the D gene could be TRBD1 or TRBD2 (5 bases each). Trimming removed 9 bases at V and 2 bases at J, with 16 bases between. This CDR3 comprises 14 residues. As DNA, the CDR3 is TGTGCCAGTCGGGGACCAGCGCAACAAGAGACCCAGTACTTC. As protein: CASRGPAQQETQYF.

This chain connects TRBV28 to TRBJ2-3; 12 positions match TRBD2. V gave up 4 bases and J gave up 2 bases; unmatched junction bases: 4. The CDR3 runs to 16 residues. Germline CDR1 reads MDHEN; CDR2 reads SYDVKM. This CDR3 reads CASSSPSGRATDTQYF. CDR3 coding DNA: TGTGCCAGCAGTTCCCCTAGCGGGAGGGCCACAGATACGCAGTATTTT.